Sequencing of this TCR beta chain was carried out in a study of T cells in Graves' hyperthyroidism and ophthalmopathy. Study-wide background: Specimen type is peripheral blood, collected at initial diagnosis prior to any treatment.

This clonotype was recorded only once. The target antigen is unknown. Amplification of TCR beta CDR3 regions used RNA as the template. With the HTBI primer set, the TCR CDR3 went through a first round of RT-PCR. TCRdb recomputed calls from the multiplex PCR reads with MiXCR, one row per CDR3 protein. Of hundreds of thousands of distinct CDR3 sequences listed, more than 30% were seen once; the top ten hold 7.5% to 9.5%. Per germline, CDR1 SGHDT and CDR2 YYEEEE. V was cut by 2 bases and J by 9 bases, with 17 bases left in between. This CDR3 is built from 14 residues. Study-level findings and limits: Appearing also in blood were most of the thyroid clonotypes expanded above 0.001.

A patient was excluded if there was uncontrolled infection, other autoimmune disease, pregnancy or lactation. About 10 ml of fresh peripheral blood supplied the PBMCs. This TCR was sampled from a man in his late teens or twenties with Graves' hyperthyroidism. What was sequenced was blood. The gene calls are TRBV5-6 and TRBJ1-1, with D perhaps TRBD1 (5 bases). CDR3 residues: CASSLTSGLLKAFF. The CDR3 region has the DNA TGTGCCAGCAGCTTAACCTCGGGACTACTGAAAGCTTTCTTT.